The present T cell receptor beta chain was sequenced within a study of tumor-infiltrating lymphocytes in oesophageal squamous cell carcinoma. In its sample, this clonotype was seen many times. Trimming pared 0 bases from V and 2 bases from J, leaving 16 bases between. The CDR3 spans 17 residues. Per the germline V gene, CDR1 is SGHTS and CDR2 is YDEGEE. TCRdb processed the PCR reads anew with MiXCR; each CDR3 protein has one entry. This sample has around 6,200 distinct CDR3 sequences, with over 12% found just once. Sample: normal esophageal tissue next to the tumor. This sequence originates from a male donor with esophageal squamous cell carcinoma. The chain couples TRBV5-8 to TRBJ2-3, with D perhaps matching TRBD1 (6 bases). This CDR3 is CASSLGWAGQNTDTQYF. For the CDR3, the DNA is TGTGCCAGCAGCTTGGGGTGGGCTGGACAGAACACAGATACGCAGTATTTT.